These 7 T cell receptor beta chains came from one sample sequenced in a study of blood T cell repertoires in COVID-19. Measured with immunoSEQ multiplex PCR; TCRdb has only the in-frame clones, and not every one. The sample contains tens of thousands of clones, 88% of which appear only once. The sequenced sample was peripheral blood. Receptors originate from a human donor in a cohort sampled during active COVID-19.

This clone was counted only a few times. CDR3 in DNA: TGTGCCAGCAGGACAGGGGCATTTGGAAACACCATATATTTT. Residues: CASRTGAFGNTIYF. This sequence joins TRBV5-6 and TRBJ1-3; 8 bases fit TRBD1. The CDR3 consists of 14 residues. CDR1 SGHDT and CDR2 YYEEEE come from the germline V gene. J was trimmed by 3 bases and V by 5 bases; bases with no gene match: 4.

CDR3 protein: CASSPTVLQETQYF. The CDR3 DNA reads TGCGCCAGCAGCCCCACAGTCCTCCAAGAGACCCAGTACTTC. This sequence joins TRBV5-1 and TRBJ2-5; D is unclear. Between the trimmed V and J ends, which lost 4 bases and 1 base, there was a span of 11 bases. This CDR3 is built from 14 residues. CDR1 is SGHRS and CDR2 is YFSETQ in the germline V gene.

The chain has TRBV5-6 and TRBJ1-3; the D gene is possibly TRBD1 (5 bases). The CDR3 runs 14 residues. Germline V gene data show CDR1 as SGHDT and CDR2 as YYEEEE. Trimming cost V 1 base and J 2 bases, with 7 bases left between them. CDR3 protein: CASSLRGTGNTIYF. The CDR3 bases are TGTGCCAGCAGCTTGAGGGGAACTGGAAACACCATATATTTT.

The rearrangement uses TRBV19 and TRBJ2-3, with no clear D. Trimming removed 3 bases at V and 8 bases at J, with 15 bases between. Germline V gene lookup returns CDR1 LNHDA and CDR2 SQIVND (reference sequence). CDR3 length: 14 residues. For the CDR3, the DNA is TGTGCCAGTAGTATGGCCGGCAGGCCCGGTACGCAGTATTTT. This sequence encodes CASSMAGRPGTQYF.

The rearrangement joins TRBV5-1 to TRBJ1-2; D is uncertain. The ends were cut back, 4 bases at V and 8 bases at J, with 18 bases in the middle. This CDR3 is built from 14 residues. CDR1 is SGHRS, CDR2 YFSETQ, per germline. The CDR3: CASSGGYGVGGYTF. The CDR3, as DNA: TGCGCCAGCAGCGGCGGGTACGGCGTTGGGGGCTACACCTTC. The variable domain in full, completed from reference TRBV5-1 and TRBJ1-2, reads KAGVTQTPRYLIKTRGQQVTLSCSPISGHRSVSWYQQTPGQGLQFLFEYFSETQRNKGNFPGRFSGRQFSNSRSEMNVSTLELGDSALYLCASSGGYGVGGYTFGSGTRLTVV.

V usage is TRBV6-5 and J usage is TRBJ1-3; 8 bases match TRBD1. Germline values: CDR1 MNHEY, CDR2 SVGAGI. This CDR3 comprises 13 residues. V trimming: 7 bases; J trimming: 7 bases; junction bases outside the gene matches: 6. The CDR3: CASNQGAGNTIYF. In DNA, the CDR3 is TGTGCCAGCAATCAGGGGGCCGGGAACACCATATATTTT.

The chain combines TRBV19 with TRBJ1-5; no definite D call. This CDR3 contains 14 residues. Trimming removed 10 bases at V and 0 bases at J, with 13 bases between. The V gene's germline CDR1 is LNHDA and CDR2 SQIVND (reference sequence). CDR3 residues: CATGAVYSNQPQHF. CDR3 nucleotide sequence: TGTGCCACTGGAGCAGTATATAGCAATCAGCCCCAGCATTTT.